A single sample is the source of the 27 T cell receptor beta chains below, sequenced in a study of CD8 T cells in Susac syndrome. Reverse transcription of about 0.5 to 1 ug RNA used random hexamers. TCRdb reanalysed the immunoSEQ multiplex PCR reads using MiXCR and keeps one entry per CDR3 protein. This sample yields tens of thousands of distinct CDR3 sequences, of which 93% are seen a single time; 0.27% belongs to the top ten. The sequenced sample consisted of CD8+ T cells from PBMCs. The receptors were gathered from a human donor in good health.

The rearrangement links TRBV7-6 to TRBJ2-7; D might be TRBD2 (5 bases). The CDR3 sequence is 18 residues long. Trimming removed 0 bases at V and 0 bases at J, with 18 bases between. Germline V CDR1 and CDR2: SGHVS, FNYEAQ. This CDR3 is CASSLARDREITSYEQYF. In DNA, the CDR3 is TGTGCCAGCAGCTTAGCCCGGGATAGGGAAATAACCTCCTACGAGCAGTACTTC.

The chain links TRBV6-2 or TRBV6-3 to TRBJ1-1; weak D call: TRBD1 (6 bases). The germline CDR1 and CDR2 sequences are MNHEY and SVGEGT. V lost 1 base to trimming and J lost 1 base, with 10 bases between them. The CDR3 consists of 15 residues. In DNA form, the CDR3 reads TGTGCCAGCAGTTACTACAGGGAGAAGAACACTGAAGCTTTCTTT. It encodes CASSYYREKNTEAFF.

The rearrangement joins TRBV10-1 to TRBJ1-1; no definite D call. The CDR3 contains 13 residues. CDR1 is WNHNN and CDR2 is SYGVQD in the germline V gene (reference sequence). Trimming stripped 3 bases from V and 6 bases from J, with 11 bases between. CDR3 bases: TGCGCCAGCAGTGATTTTGGACTTTCTGAAGCTTTCTTT. It translates to CASSDFGLSEAFF.

DNA for the CDR3: TGTGCCAGCAGGCCTGACAGGGCGACCCATTACGAGCAGTACTTC. This translates into CASRPDRATHYEQYF. This sequence joins TRBV6-6 and TRBJ2-7; TRBD1 matches 7 bases. CDR3 length: 15 amino acids. Germline CDR1 MNHNY, CDR2 SVGAGI (reference sequence). The V and J ends lost 6 bases and 4 bases, in that order; junction bases with no gene match: 12.

The rearrangement joins TRBV5-4 to TRBJ1-1; a possible D gene is TRBD1 (6 bases). In germline, CDR1 is SGHNT, CDR2 YYREEE (reference sequence). V was shortened by 0 bases and J by 4 bases, with 7 bases between the two germline ends. The CDR3 spans 13 residues. CDR3 DNA sequence: TGTGCCAGCAGCTTGGAGGGGGGCACTGAAGCTTTCTTT. This sequence encodes CASSLEGGTEAFF.

The rearrangement uses TRBV7-9 and TRBJ1-2, with D possibly being TRBD1 (6 bases). With 3 bases removed from V and 3 bases from J, the gap between germline ends came to 23 bases. CDR3 length: 18 amino acids. Germline CDR1 reads SEHNR; CDR2 reads FQNEAQ (reference sequence). The CDR3 nucleotides are TGTGCCAGCAGCTTCGAAACGGGACATCCTTCGAGGGACTATGGCTACACCTTC. Encoded protein: CASSFETGHPSRDYGYTF.

The chain combines TRBV11-2 with TRBJ1-2; a possible D gene is TRBD1 (5 bases). Germline V CDR1 and CDR2: SGHAT, FQNNGV. V gave up 1 base and J gave up 8 bases, with 14 bases separating them. The CDR3 consists of 14 residues. The CDR3 nucleotides are TGTGCCAGCAGCTTAGTTGTCGGCAGGGTGGGCTACACCTTC. Translated: CASSLVVGRVGYTF.

The chain carries TRBV27 and TRBJ1-2; the D is unclear. There are 13 residues in the CDR3. Germline CDR1 reads MNHEY; CDR2 reads SMNVEV (reference sequence). Deletions cut 4 bases from V and 3 bases from J, with 9 bases between. The DNA for the CDR3 is TGTGCCAGCAGTTCCGGAGCCGACTATGGCTACACCTTC. Translating it yields CASSSGADYGYTF.

This chain joins TRBV29-1 and TRBJ1-5; D is unclear. Germline V lookup: CDR1 SQVTM, CDR2 ANQGSEA. CDR3 length: 12 amino acids. V lost 7 bases to trimming and J lost 2 bases, with 9 bases between them. Written as DNA, the CDR3 is TGCAGCGGGAGGGATGGCAATCAGCCCCAGCATTTT. This codes for CSGRDGNQPQHF. The full variable domain, completed using reference TRBV29-1 and TRBJ1-5, is SAVISQKPSRDICQRGTSLTIQCQVDSQVTMMFWYRQQPGQSLTLIATANQGSEATYESGFVIDKFPISRPNLTFSTLTVSNMSPEDSSIYLCSGRDGNQPQHFGDGTRLSIL.

The chain combines TRBV4-3 with TRBJ2-1; tentative D call: TRBD2 (5 bases). This CDR3 contains 15 residues. Germline lookup yields CDR1 LGHNA and CDR2 YSLEER. Trimming removed 1 base from V and 0 bases from J, with 7 bases in between. CDR3 sequence: CASSQGRSSYNEQFF. DNA for the CDR3: TGCGCCAGCAGCCAAGGGAGGAGCTCCTACAATGAGCAGTTCTTC.

The rearrangement joins TRBV6-2 or TRBV6-3 to TRBJ2-7; D possibly corresponds to TRBD2 (6 bases). Between the trimmed V and J ends, which lost 6 bases and 1 base, there was a span of 16 bases. Germline V gives CDR1 MNHEY, CDR2 SVGEGT. This CDR3 is 15 amino acids long. The CDR3: CASRLRGDLSYEQYF. CDR3 sequence (DNA): TGTGCCAGCAGGCTCCGAGGGGACTTGTCCTACGAGCAGTACTTC.

V gene TRBV5-4 combines with J gene TRBJ2-1; D is ambiguous. Germline V gene lookup returns CDR1 SGHNT and CDR2 YYREEE (reference sequence). The CDR3 sequence is 13 residues long. The V gene lost 4 bases and the J gene lost 2 bases, with 7 bases spanning the gap. The CDR3 is CASSVYTYNEQFF. The CDR3 coding sequence is TGTGCCAGCAGCGTCTACACCTACAATGAGCAGTTCTTC.

The DNA for the CDR3 is TGCAGCGTTCCCAGGGGGGACAGTACTAACTATGGCTACACCTTC. Its translation: CSVPRGDSTNYGYTF. The chain combines TRBV29-1 with TRBJ1-2; 7 nucleotides line up with TRBD1. The germline CDR1 and CDR2 sequences are SQVTM and ANQGSEA. The CDR3 runs to 15 residues. The ends lost 5 bases at V and 0 bases at J; junction bases unmatched: 9. Complete variable domain (other parts from reference TRBV29-1 and TRBJ1-2): SAVISQKPSRDICQRGTSLTIQCQVDSQVTMMFWYRQQPGQSLTLIATANQGSEATYESGFVIDKFPISRPNLTFSTLTVSNMSPEDSSIYLCSVPRGDSTNYGYTFGSGTRLTVV.

The chain couples TRBV20-1 to TRBJ2-7; D perhaps matches TRBD2 (6 bases). The CDR3 loop spans 14 amino acids. Germline lookup yields CDR1 DFQATT and CDR2 SNEGSKA (reference sequence). Trimming took off 0 bases at V and 3 bases at J, with 12 bases between the two ends. CDR3 amino acids: CSARDSGLNYEQYF. The CDR3 nucleotides read TGCAGTGCTAGAGATTCCGGACTAAACTACGAGCAGTACTTC.

V usage is TRBV19 and J usage is TRBJ2-1; D may correspond to TRBD1 or TRBD2 (5 bases each). Germline V gene data show CDR1 as LNHDA and CDR2 as SQIVND (reference sequence). V lost 9 bases and J 10 bases, leaving 22 bases between the germline ends. The length of the CDR3 is 14 residues. CDR3 DNA: TGTGCCAGCTCCGGACCAGAGGGGCTTCTGGAGCAGTTCTTC. Encoded protein: CASSGPEGLLEQFF.

Regarding this clonotype: An end of the junction differs from the germline gene, which may be a read error. The rearrangement links TRBV7-9 to TRBJ1-4; 8 positions match TRBD1. The CDR3 is 16 residues long. Germline loops: CDR1 SEHNR, CDR2 FQNEAQ (reference sequence). CDR3: CASSLPTGGKNEKLFF. Here the CDR3 DNA reads TGTGCCAGCAGCTTACCCACAGGGGGGAAGAATGAAAAGCTGTTTTTT.

This clonotype has a handful of counts. The rearrangement joins TRBV7-7 to TRBJ1-4; 8 bases line up with TRBD1. Germline loops: CDR1 SSHAT, CDR2 FNYEAQ (reference sequence). V trimming: 5 bases; J trimming: 8 bases; junction bases outside the gene matches: 7. This CDR3 is 14 amino acids long. CDR3 protein: CASSPGQGGEKLFF. Here the CDR3 DNA reads TGTGCCAGCAGCCCAGGACAGGGAGGAGAAAAACTGTTTTTT.

For this clonotype: A junction end diverges from the germline sequence, so it may reflect a read error. The CDR3 loop is CASSQGTQYF. The CDR3 bases are TGTGCCAGCAGCCAAGGGACCCAGTACTTC. This chain links TRBV6-2 or TRBV6-3 with TRBJ2-5; D is ambiguous. CDR3 size: 10 residues. Germline V lookup: CDR1 MNHEY, CDR2 SVGEGT.

This clonotype was seen just once. The V call is TRBV27, the J call TRBJ2-3; TRBD2 agrees at 13 bases. CDR1 is MNHEY, CDR2 SMNVEV, per germline (reference sequence). The trim removed 8 bases at V and 1 base at J, leaving 0 bases unmatched. The CDR3 runs 14 residues. CDR3 region: CASGLAGGTDTQYF. CDR3 coding DNA: TGTGCCAGCGGACTAGCGGGGGGCACAGATACGCAGTATTTT.

This clonotype was seen only a few times. The CDR3: CASSLNTGELFF. The CDR3 nucleotides read TGTGCCAGCAGTTTGAACACCGGGGAGCTGTTTTTT. The chain uses TRBV11-2 and TRBJ2-2, with D uncertain. Germline CDR1 is SGHAT and CDR2 is FQNNGV. V was pared by 6 bases and J by 1 base, with 3 bases between. This CDR3 has 12 residues.

This chain uses TRBV27 with TRBJ1-1; perhaps TRBD1 as D (5 bases). The CDR3 has 13 residues. From germline, CDR1 is MNHEY and CDR2 SMNVEV (reference sequence). The V gene lost 6 bases and the J gene lost 5 bases, with 13 bases spanning the gap. The CDR3 DNA is TGTGCCAGCAGATGGGGGGATCTGACTGAAGCTTTCTTT. Translating it yields CASRWGDLTEAFF.

This chain connects TRBV11-2 to TRBJ2-3; 7 positions agree with TRBD2. Germline V gives CDR1 SGHAT, CDR2 FQNNGV. Trimming at V came to 0 bases and at J to 3 bases, leaving 3 bases not matched to a gene. This CDR3 has 15 residues. The CDR3 spells CASSLEAGWTDTQYF. CDR3 in DNA: TGTGCCAGCAGCTTAGAAGCGGGGTGGACAGATACGCAGTATTTT.

The rearrangement uses TRBV19 and TRBJ1-1; D uncertain. CDR1 and CDR2 from the germline V gene are LNHDA and SQIVND (reference sequence). This CDR3 comprises 16 residues. The V end was cut by 3 bases, the J end by 0 bases, with 14 bases between. The CDR3 loop reads CASSITLESLNTEAFF. DNA for the CDR3: TGTGCCAGTAGTATCACTCTCGAGTCCTTGAACACTGAAGCTTTCTTT.

The gene calls are TRBV12-3 or TRBV12-4 and TRBJ2-2, with D unresolved. This CDR3 region has 11 residues. Trimming cost V 0 bases and J 9 bases, with 2 bases left between them. CDR3 loop: CASSLARELFF. The CDR3 region has the DNA TGTGCCAGCAGTTTAGCGAGGGAGCTGTTTTTT.

CDR3 in DNA: TGTGCCAGCAGCTCAGAGAACACCGGGGAGCTGTTTTTT. Its protein is CASSSENTGELFF. The chain employs TRBV5-5 and TRBJ2-2; D unclear. CDR3 length equals 13 residues. Trimming took off 3 bases at V and 1 base at J, with 4 bases between the two ends. Looked up from germline, CDR1 is SGHKS and CDR2 is YYEKEE (reference sequence).

V gene TRBV7-8 combines with J gene TRBJ1-1; D ambiguous. The CDR3 has 16 residues. V lost 0 bases to trimming and J lost 4 bases, with 15 bases between them. Germline V gene sequence: CDR1 SGHVS, CDR2 FQNEAQ. This CDR3 is CASSLAFLGTGTEAFF. DNA for the CDR3: TGTGCCAGCAGCTTAGCGTTCTTGGGTACGGGCACTGAAGCTTTCTTT.

The chain couples TRBV4-3 to TRBJ2-1; D perhaps matches TRBD2 (6 bases). The CDR3 sequence is 16 residues long. Per germline, CDR1 LGHNA and CDR2 YSLEER. V shed 4 bases and J shed 4 bases, with 17 bases lying between them. DNA of the CDR3: TGCGCCAGCAGCCCCGGACCGGAGGGCGATTACAATGAGCAGTTCTTC. This sequence encodes CASSPGPEGDYNEQFF.